Sequencing of this TCR beta chain was carried out in a study of early T cells in non-severe SARS-CoV-2 infection. A few counts support this clonotype. Attachment of unique molecular identifiers to individual cDNA molecules was performed. A single record per CDR3 protein comes from TCRdb applying MiXCR to the 5' RACE reads. The data show tens of thousands of distinct CDR3 sequences, 10% to 12% seen once. The receptor's source is an adult who was a healthcare worker with PCR-confirmed SARS-CoV-2 infection or an uninfected control (not recorded which). The input for sequencing was whole blood, taken at baseline.

CDR3 bases: TGTGCCACCCTCGCGGGCAGGGCTTACACTGAAGCTTTCTTT. It encodes CATLAGRAYTEAFF. The gene calls are TRBV6-1 and TRBJ1-1; D possibly corresponds to TRBD1 (5 bases). The length of the CDR3 is 14 residues. The ends were cut back, 10 bases at V and 3 bases at J, with 18 bases in the middle. Germline V lookup: CDR1 MNHNS, CDR2 SASEGT.